The clone carrying this T cell receptor beta chain has more than one count but fewer than ten. The antigen is undetermined. TCRdb ran MiXCR on the reads and lists one entry per CDR3 protein. The sample has about 740,000 distinct CDR3 sequences; 35% are singletons. The sample comes from a study of T cell repertoires in cytomegalovirus infection. Study context: Evidence of both CMV infection and a matching HLA type came from public TCR beta signatures. Study-wide results and caveats: Public TCR beta family frequency separated CMV-and-HLA carriers, including in an independent cohort. Dominating the ex vivo response were TCR beta clonotypes that were CMV-specific and HLA-C-restricted.

Sequences were obtained from PBMCs. The receptor comes from a human donor in good health (CMV status not recorded). Some clones in this sample may be carry-over from other donors' samples.

CDR3 loop: CASSQAKDRDNQPQHF. For the CDR3, the DNA is TGTGCCAGCAGCCAAGCCAAGGACAGGGACAATCAGCCCCAGCATTTT. This chain uses TRBV4-2 with TRBJ1-5, with TRBD1 matching over 8 bases. The trim removed 1 base at V and 3 bases at J, leaving 5 bases unmatched. Germline lookup yields CDR1 LGHNA and CDR2 YNFKEQ. The CDR3 extends over 16 amino acids.